This T cell receptor (beta chain) was identified during a study of blood T cell repertoires in COVID-19. Looking at the study overall: T cells, B-cell-depleted T cells, or PBMCs supplied cDNA or gDNA.

Per germline, CDR1 SGHRS and CDR2 YFSETQ. Trimming removed 4 bases at V and 0 bases at J, with 10 bases between. This CDR3 spans 14 amino acids. Enrolled through a virtual design, the participants were between 18 and 89 years of age and came from roughly 22 US areas. This clone was counted ten times or more. The protocol was immunoSEQ multiplex PCR, while the TCRdb copy is restricted to in-frame clones and leaves out a portion. The sample holds about 330,000 clones, approximately 90% seen once. This rearrangement joins TRBV5-1 to TRBJ1-1; tentative D call: TRBD1 (6 bases). The origin of this receptor is a woman aged 18-35 years who had recovered from COVID-19. The sequencing sample was made of PBMCs or T cells enriched from blood (not recorded which). In DNA, the CDR3 is TGCGCCAGCAGCAGACAGGCTATGAACACTGAAGCTTTCTTT. It is translated as CASSRQAMNTEAFF.